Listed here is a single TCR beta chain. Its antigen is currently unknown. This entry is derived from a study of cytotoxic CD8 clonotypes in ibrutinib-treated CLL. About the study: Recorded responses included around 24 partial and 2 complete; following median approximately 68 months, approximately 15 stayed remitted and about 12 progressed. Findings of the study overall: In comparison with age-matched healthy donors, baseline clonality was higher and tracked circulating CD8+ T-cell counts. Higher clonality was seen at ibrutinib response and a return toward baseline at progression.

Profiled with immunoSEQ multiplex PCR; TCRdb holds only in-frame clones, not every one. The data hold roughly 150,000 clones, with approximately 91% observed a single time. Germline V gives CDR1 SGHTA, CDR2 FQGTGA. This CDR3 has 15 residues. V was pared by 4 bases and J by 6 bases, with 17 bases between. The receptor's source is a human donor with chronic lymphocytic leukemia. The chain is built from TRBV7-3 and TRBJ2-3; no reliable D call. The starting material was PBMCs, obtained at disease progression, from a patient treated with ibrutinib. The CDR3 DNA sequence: TGTGCCAGCAGCTCCCCATTGTTGGATGGTGATACGCAGTATTTT. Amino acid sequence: CASSSPLLDGDTQYF. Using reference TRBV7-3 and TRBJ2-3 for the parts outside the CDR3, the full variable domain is GAGVSQTPSNKVTEKGKYVELRCDPISGHTALYWYRQSLGQGPEFLIYFQGTGAADDSGLPNDRFFAVRPEGSVSTLKIQRTERGDSAVYLCASSSPLLDGDTQYFGPGTRLTVL.